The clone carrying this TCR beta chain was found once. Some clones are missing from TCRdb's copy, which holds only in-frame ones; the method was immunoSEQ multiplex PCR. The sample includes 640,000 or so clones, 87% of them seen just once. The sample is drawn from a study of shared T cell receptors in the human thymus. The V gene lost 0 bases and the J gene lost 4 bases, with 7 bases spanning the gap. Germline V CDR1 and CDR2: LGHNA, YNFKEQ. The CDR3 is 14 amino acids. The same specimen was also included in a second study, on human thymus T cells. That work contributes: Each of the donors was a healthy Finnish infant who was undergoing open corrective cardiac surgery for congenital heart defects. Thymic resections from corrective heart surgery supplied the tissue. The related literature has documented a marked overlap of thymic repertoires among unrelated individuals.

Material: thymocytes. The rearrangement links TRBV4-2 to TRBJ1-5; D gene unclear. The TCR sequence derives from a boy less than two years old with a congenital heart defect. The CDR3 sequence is CASSQDPTNQPQHF. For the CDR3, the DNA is TGTGCCAGCAGCCAAGATCCAACAAATCAGCCCCAGCATTTT.